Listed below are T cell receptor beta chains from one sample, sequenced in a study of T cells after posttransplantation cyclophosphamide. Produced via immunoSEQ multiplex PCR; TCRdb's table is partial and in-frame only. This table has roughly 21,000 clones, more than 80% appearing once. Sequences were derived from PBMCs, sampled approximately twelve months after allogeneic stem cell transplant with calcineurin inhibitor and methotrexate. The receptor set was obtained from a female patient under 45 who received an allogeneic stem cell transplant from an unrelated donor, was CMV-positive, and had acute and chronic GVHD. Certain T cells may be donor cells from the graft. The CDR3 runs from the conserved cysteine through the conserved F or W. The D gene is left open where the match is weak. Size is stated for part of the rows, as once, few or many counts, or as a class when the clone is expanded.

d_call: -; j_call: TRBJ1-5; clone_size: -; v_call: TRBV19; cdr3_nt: TGTGCCAGTAGTATATGGGGCCAGCCCCAGCATTTT; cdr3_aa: CASSIWGQPQHF
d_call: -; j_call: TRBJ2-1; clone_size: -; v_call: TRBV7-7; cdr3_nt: TGTGCTAGCAGCTTAGAATTGGCTTCCTACAATGAGCAGTTCTTC; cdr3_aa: CASSLELASYNEQFF
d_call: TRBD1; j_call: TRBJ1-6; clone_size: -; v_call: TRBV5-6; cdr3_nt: TGTGCCAGCAGCTTGGAGGGACAGAATAATTCACCCCTCCACTTT; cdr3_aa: CASSLEGQNNSPLHF
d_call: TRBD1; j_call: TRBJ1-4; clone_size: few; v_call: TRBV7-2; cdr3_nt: TGTGCCAGCGCCAGGACAGGTTCAACTAATGAAAAACTGTTTTTT; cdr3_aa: CASARTGSTNEKLFF
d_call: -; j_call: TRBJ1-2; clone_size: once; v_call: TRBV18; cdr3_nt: TGTGCCAGCTCACGAGCAACAGATCCCAGGGATCATGGCTACACCTTC; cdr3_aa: CASSRATDPRDHGYTF
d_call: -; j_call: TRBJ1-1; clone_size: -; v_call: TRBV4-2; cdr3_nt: TGTGCCAGCAGCCAAGATATACAGGGATCGGTCATCACTGAAGCTTTCTTT; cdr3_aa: CASSQDIQGSVITEAFF
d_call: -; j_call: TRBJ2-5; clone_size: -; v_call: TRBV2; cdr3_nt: TGTGCCAGCAGTGTTCGGGGAGAGACCCAGTACTTC; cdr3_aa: CASSVRGETQYF
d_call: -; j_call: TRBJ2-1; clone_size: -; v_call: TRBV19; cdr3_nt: TGTGCCAGTAGTACATACAATAACAATGAGCAGTTCTTC; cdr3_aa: CASSTYNNNEQFF
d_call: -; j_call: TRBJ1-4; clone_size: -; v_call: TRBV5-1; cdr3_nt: TGCGCCAGCAGTAAGGGGGTCGGGGAAAAACTGTTTTTT; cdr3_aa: CASSKGVGEKLFF
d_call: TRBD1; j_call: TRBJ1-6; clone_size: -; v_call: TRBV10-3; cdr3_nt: TGTGCCATCAGTGCTGGGGAAGGACAGGGGGCTTCACCCCTCCACTTT; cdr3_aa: CAISAGEGQGASPLHF
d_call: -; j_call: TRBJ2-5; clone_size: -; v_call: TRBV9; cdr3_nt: TGTGCCAGCAGCGTAAGGTCCAGTCAGGGGCAGGAGACCCAGTACTTC; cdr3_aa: CASSVRSSQGQETQYF
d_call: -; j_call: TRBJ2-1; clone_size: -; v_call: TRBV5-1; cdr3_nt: TGCGCCAGCAGCTTGGCCGGATCAGGGAACAATGAGCAGTTCTTC; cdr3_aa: CASSLAGSGNNEQFF
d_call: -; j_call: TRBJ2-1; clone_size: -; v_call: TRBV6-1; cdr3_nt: TGTGCCAGCAGTGATGGGGGCAGGTACAATGAGCAGTTCTTC; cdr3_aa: CASSDGGRYNEQFF
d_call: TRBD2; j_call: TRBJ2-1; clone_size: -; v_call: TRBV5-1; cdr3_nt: TGCGCCAGCAGCGGAGCGGGGCCCCACAATGAGCAGTTCTTC; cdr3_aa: CASSGAGPHNEQFF
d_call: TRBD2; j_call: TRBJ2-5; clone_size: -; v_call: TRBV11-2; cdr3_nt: TGTGCCAGCAGCTTCCAAGCGGGAATGGAGACCCAGTACTTC; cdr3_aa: CASSFQAGMETQYF
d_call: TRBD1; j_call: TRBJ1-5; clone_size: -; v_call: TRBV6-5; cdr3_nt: TGTGCCAGCAATGGACAGGGGGCTCAGCCCCAGCATTTT; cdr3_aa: CASNGQGAQPQHF
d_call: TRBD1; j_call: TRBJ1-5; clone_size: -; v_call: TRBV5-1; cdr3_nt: TGCGCCAGCAGCTTGGCCCCGGGACAGGGCTATCAGCCCCAGCATTTT; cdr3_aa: CASSLAPGQGYQPQHF
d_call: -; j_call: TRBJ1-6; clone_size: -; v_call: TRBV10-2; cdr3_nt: TGCGCCACCGGGCCCCCAGGGAATTCACCCCTCCACTTT; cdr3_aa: CATGPPGNSPLHF
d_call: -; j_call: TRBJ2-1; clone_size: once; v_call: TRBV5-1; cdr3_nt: TGCGCCAGCAGCTTGGATAGCGTTGAGCAGTTCTTC; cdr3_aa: CASSLDSVEQFF
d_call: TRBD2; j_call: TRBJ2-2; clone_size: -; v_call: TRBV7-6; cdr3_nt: TGTGCCAGCAGCTTAGCGACTAGCGGACCCACCGGGGAGCTGTTTTTT; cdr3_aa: CASSLATSGPTGELFF
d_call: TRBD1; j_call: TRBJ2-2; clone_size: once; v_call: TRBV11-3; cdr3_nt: TGTGCCAGCAGAGGGGACAGGGAGCTGAACACCGGGGAGCTGTTTTTT; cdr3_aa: CASRGDRELNTGELFF
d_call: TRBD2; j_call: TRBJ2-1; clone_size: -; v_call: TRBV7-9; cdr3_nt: TGTGCCAGCAGCTCCGGCCACAGCGGGAGGACTATTAATGAGCAGTTCTTC; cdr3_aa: CASSSGHSGRTINEQFF
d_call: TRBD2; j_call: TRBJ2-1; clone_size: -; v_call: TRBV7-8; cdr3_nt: TGTGCCAGCAGCTTAGAGGGGCTAGCGGGAGTCAATGAGCAGTTCTTC; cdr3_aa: CASSLEGLAGVNEQFF
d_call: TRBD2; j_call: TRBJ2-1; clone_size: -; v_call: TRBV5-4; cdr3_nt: TGTGCCAGCAGCTTAGTAGCGGGAGAAAACAATGAGCAGTTCTTC; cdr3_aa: CASSLVAGENNEQFF
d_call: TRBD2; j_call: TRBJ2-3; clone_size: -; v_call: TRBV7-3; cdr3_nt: TGTGCCAGCAGCTCGGACCTAGCGGTAACTAGCACAGATACGCAGTATTTT; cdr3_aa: CASSSDLAVTSTDTQYF
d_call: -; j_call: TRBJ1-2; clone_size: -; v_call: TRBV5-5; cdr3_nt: TGTGCCAGCAGCTTGGCCGGGGGAGGGAACTATGGCTACACCTTC; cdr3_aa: CASSLAGGGNYGYTF
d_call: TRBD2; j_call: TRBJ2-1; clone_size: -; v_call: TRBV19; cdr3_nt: TGTGCCAGTAGTAGGCGGGGACTAGCGAGCTCCTACAATGAGCAGTTCTTC; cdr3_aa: CASSRRGLASSYNEQFF
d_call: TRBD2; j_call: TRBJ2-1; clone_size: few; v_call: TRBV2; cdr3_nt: TGTGCCAGCAGTGACCCGGGACTAGCGGGAGGAGGAGAGCAGTTCTTC; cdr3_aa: CASSDPGLAGGGEQFF
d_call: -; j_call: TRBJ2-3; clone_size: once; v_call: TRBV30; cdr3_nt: TGTGCCTGGGGTAGCGGTGCAGGGGATACGCAGTATTTT; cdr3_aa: CAWGSGAGDTQYF
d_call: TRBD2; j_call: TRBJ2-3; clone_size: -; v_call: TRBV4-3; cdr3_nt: TGCGCCAGCAGCCAAGACAGCGGGAGAGGAGATACGCAGTATTTT; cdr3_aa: CASSQDSGRGDTQYF
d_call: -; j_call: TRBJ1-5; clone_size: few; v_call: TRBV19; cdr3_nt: TGTGCCAGTAGTCCCTGGGGAAGCCGGGGGTGGGGAGGCAATCAGCCCCAGCATTTT; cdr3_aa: CASSPWGSRGWGGNQPQHF
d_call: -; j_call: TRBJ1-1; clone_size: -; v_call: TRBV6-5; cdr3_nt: TGTGCCAGCAGTTACGGCAGGGAAGCTTTCTTT; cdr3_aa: CASSYGREAFF
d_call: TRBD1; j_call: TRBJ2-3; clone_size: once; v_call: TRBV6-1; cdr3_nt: TGTGCCAGCAAGGGGACAGGGGGAGATACGCAGTATTTT; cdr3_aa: CASKGTGGDTQYF
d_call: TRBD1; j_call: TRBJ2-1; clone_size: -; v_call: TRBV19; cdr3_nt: TGTGCCAGTAGTCGACAGGGTTATGAGCAGTTCTTC; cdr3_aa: CASSRQGYEQFF
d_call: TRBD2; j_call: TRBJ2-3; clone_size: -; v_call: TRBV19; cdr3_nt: TGTGCCAGTAGTAGCGGGAGCACGGATACGCAGTATTTT; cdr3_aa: CASSSGSTDTQYF
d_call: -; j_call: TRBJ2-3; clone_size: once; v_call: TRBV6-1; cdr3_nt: TGTGCCAGCAGTGAAGCTGACTCGGCGACAGATACGCAGTATTTT; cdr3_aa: CASSEADSATDTQYF
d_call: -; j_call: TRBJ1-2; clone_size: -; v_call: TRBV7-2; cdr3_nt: TGTGCCAGCAGCTTACCGCGACAGTTTCCTTATGGCTACACCTTC; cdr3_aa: CASSLPRQFPYGYTF
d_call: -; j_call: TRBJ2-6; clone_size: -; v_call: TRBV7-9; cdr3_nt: TGTGCCAGCAGCTTAGGGGACTCGAGCTCTGGGGCCAACGTCCTGACTTTC; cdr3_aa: CASSLGDSSSGANVLTF
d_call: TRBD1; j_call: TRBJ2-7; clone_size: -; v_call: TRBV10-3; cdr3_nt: TGTGCCATCAGTGAGGACTCAGGGGGAATTCCCTACGAGCAGTACTTC; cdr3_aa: CAISEDSGGIPYEQYF
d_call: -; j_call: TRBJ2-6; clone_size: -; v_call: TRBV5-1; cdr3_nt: TGCGCCAGCAGCCTAGGACTCCTGAGCTCTGGGGCCAACGTCCTGACTTTC; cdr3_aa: CASSLGLLSSGANVLTF